This TCR beta chain was sequenced during a study of T cell responses to AZD1222 COVID-19 vaccine. The germline V gene encodes CDR1 KGHSH and CDR2 LQKENI. This CDR3 has 14 residues. Deletions cut 2 bases from V and 6 bases from J, with 14 bases between. Overall study findings and caveats: Researchers took repertoire samples only after the peak T cell response had come. Donor demographics were predominantly white British with a female majority; clonal diversity may be underestimated. Vaccination with two AZD1222 doses was followed by a rise in Spike-specific TCR breadth and depth.

Profiled with immunoSEQ multiplex PCR; TCRdb holds only in-frame clones, not every one. The table has 140,000 or so clones, about 90% seen once. Comment on this clone: What it binds is not known.

The clonotype originates from an adult who received the MenACWY meningococcal vaccine as a control. Sample: peripheral blood, taken 28 days after the second dose of the MenACWY control vaccine. This chain links TRBV18 with TRBJ2-7; D is perhaps TRBD1 (6 bases). CDR3 sequence reads: CASSPRKGGSEQYF. CDR3 nucleotides: TGTGCCAGCTCACCAAGGAAAGGGGGAAGCGAGCAGTACTTC.